The 28 T cell receptor beta chains given below trace back to one sample, sequenced in a study of blood T cell repertoires in COVID-19. Profiled with immunoSEQ multiplex PCR; TCRdb holds only in-frame clones, not every one. The sample has approximately 100,000 clones; approximately 70% are singletons. Sequencing input: peripheral blood. The receptors were sampled from a man older than 75 with acute or convalescent COVID-19.

This clone was picked up one time. The chain has TRBV5-4 and TRBJ1-4, with 10 positions matching TRBD1. The CDR3 sequence is 15 residues long. Germline CDR1 SGHNT, CDR2 YYREEE (reference sequence). The J segment lost 6 bases and the V segment lost 4 bases, leaving 6 bases of the junction unmatched. CDR3 amino acids: CASSRTGGEHEKLFF. The CDR3 DNA reads TGTGCCAGCAGCCGGACAGGGGGGGAGCATGAAAAACTGTTTTTT.

V gene TRBV2 combines with J gene TRBJ1-1; 7 positions match TRBD1. CDR1 and CDR2 (germline): SNHLY, FYNNEI. The trim removed 3 bases at V and 6 bases at J, leaving 4 bases unmatched. CDR3 size: 13 residues. The CDR3 nucleotides are TGTGCCAGCAGTGAGCAGGGGGTGGCTGAAGCTTTCTTT. Encoded protein: CASSEQGVAEAFF.

J is TRBJ2-1 and V is TRBV6-5; tentative D call: TRBD1 (5 bases). The CDR3 contains 14 residues. CDR1 and CDR2 from the germline V gene are MNHEY and SVGAGI. Trimming stripped 2 bases from V and 7 bases from J, with 12 bases between. The CDR3 loop reads CASSYIGARNEQFF. The CDR3 nucleotides are TGTGCCAGCAGTTACATAGGGGCCAGGAATGAGCAGTTCTTC.

The V call is TRBV9, the J call TRBJ2-7; 8 bases map to TRBD2. The J segment lost 5 bases and the V segment lost 3 bases, leaving 10 bases of the junction unmatched. Germline loops: CDR1 SGDLS, CDR2 YYNGEE. The CDR3 covers 15 residues. The CDR3 region is CASSAGRTSLNEQYF. CDR3 sequence (DNA): TGTGCCAGCAGCGCGGGCCGGACTAGCTTAAACGAGCAGTACTTC.

The chain joins TRBV28 to TRBJ2-5; TRBD1 matches 7 bases. V was pared by 2 bases and J by 1 base, with 4 bases of the junction left unmatched. There are 15 residues in the CDR3. Germline V gives CDR1 MDHEN, CDR2 SYDVKM. For the CDR3, the DNA is TGTGCCAGCAGTTTACCGGGGACAGCCCAAGAGACCCAGTACTTC. Translated: CASSLPGTAQETQYF. The whole variable domain, filled in from reference TRBV28 and TRBJ2-5, reads DVKVTQSSRYLVKRTGEKVFLECVQDMDHENMFWYRQDPGLGLRLIYFSYDVKMKEKGDIPEGYSVSREKKERFSLILESASTNQTSMYLCASSLPGTAQETQYFGPGTRLLVL.

The rearrangement joins TRBV6-5 to TRBJ1-5; 9 bases agree with TRBD1. Looked up from germline, CDR1 is MNHEY and CDR2 is SVGAGI. V dropped 6 bases and J dropped 3; count of bases not matched to a gene: 6. The CDR3 is 15 residues long. The CDR3 here is CASRATGGVNQPQHF. The CDR3 nucleotides read TGTGCCAGCAGAGCCACAGGGGGCGTCAATCAGCCCCAGCATTTT.

V gene TRBV12-3 or TRBV12-4 combines with J gene TRBJ1-1; D remains ambiguous. V was clipped by 3 bases and J by 10 bases, with 9 bases between them. CDR3 length: 11 residues. This chain's CDR3 is CASSFQAGAFF. In DNA form, the CDR3 reads TGTGCCAGCAGTTTTCAGGCGGGAGCTTTCTTT.

The J gene is TRBJ1-1, the V gene TRBV5-6; possibly TRBD1 for D (6 bases). The ends were cut back, 4 bases at V and 3 bases at J, with 16 bases in the middle. Per the germline V gene, CDR1 is SGHDT and CDR2 is YYEEEE. This CDR3 has 15 amino acids. In DNA, the CDR3 is TGTGCCAGCAGCCTACTAGGACAGAGCTACACTGAAGCTTTCTTT. Translated: CASSLLGQSYTEAFF.

The chain carries TRBV5-1 and TRBJ2-1, with TRBD1 matching 8 bases. The CDR3 extends over 14 amino acids. The junction had 7 bases not matched to a gene; V was cut back by 4 bases and J by 7 bases. Germline loops: CDR1 SGHRS, CDR2 YFSETQ. The CDR3 region is CASSPDRVGNEQFF. The CDR3 bases are TGCGCCAGCAGCCCGGACAGGGTGGGGAATGAGCAGTTCTTC.

The J gene is TRBJ2-7, the V gene TRBV7-2, with D possibly matching TRBD1 (6 bases). The germline gives CDR1 SGHTA, CDR2 FQGNSA. CDR3 length: 15 amino acids. Trimming removed 3 bases from V and 1 base from J, with 13 bases in between. CDR3 sequence reads: CASSLTGTLSYEQYF. For the CDR3, the DNA is TGTGCCAGCAGCTTGACAGGTACGCTTTCCTACGAGCAGTACTTC.

J is TRBJ1-6 and V is TRBV30; a weak D match, TRBD1 (6 bases). Germline lookup yields CDR1 GTSNPN and CDR2 SVGIG (reference sequence). This CDR3 comprises 12 residues. Trimming removed 3 bases from V and 10 bases from J, with 10 bases in between. CDR3 nucleotides: TGTGCCTGGAGAGCAGGGGACTCACCCCTCCACTTT. Amino acid sequence: CAWRAGDSPLHF.

V is TRBV28 and J is TRBJ2-7; 10 bases are shared with TRBD1. The germline V gene encodes CDR1 MDHEN and CDR2 SYDVKM. V lost 4 bases and J lost 4; bases outside the gene matches: 13. The length of the CDR3 is 17 residues. The chain's CDR3 is CASSYRIAGQGTYEQYF. The CDR3 coding sequence is TGTGCCAGCAGTTATCGGATCGCGGGACAGGGGACGTACGAGCAGTACTTC.

This clone was seen only a few times. The chain has TRBV7-6 and TRBJ2-3; TRBD2 matches 9 bases. The CDR3 covers 16 residues. Trimming at V came to 5 bases and at J to 3 bases, leaving 9 bases not matched to a gene. The germline CDR1 and CDR2 sequences are SGHVS and FNYEAQ. The DNA for the CDR3 is TGTGCCAGCAGCCGCGGGGGGGGTCGATGGACAGATACGCAGTATTTT. Amino acids: CASSRGGGRWTDTQYF. The variable domain in full, with the rest retrieved from reference TRBV7-6 and TRBJ2-3, is GAGVSQSPRYKVTKRGQDVALRCDPISGHVSLYWYRQALGQGPEFLTYFNYEAQQDKSGLPNDRFSAERPEGSISTLTIQRTEQRDSAMYRCASSRGGGRWTDTQYFGPGTRLTVL.

Here the CDR3 reads CASSYGGGIDGYTF. The CDR3 coding sequence is TGTGCCAGCAGTTACGGGGGGGGCATAGACGGCTACACCTTC. The V and J genes are TRBV6-6 and TRBJ1-2, with TRBD1 as a possible D gene (6 bases). Germline CDR1 is MNHNY and CDR2 is SVGAGI (reference sequence). The CDR3 is 14 residues long. Trimming shortened V by 2 bases and J by 8 bases, and 15 bases separated the two germline ends.

The rearrangement links TRBV7-2 to TRBJ2-1; 11 nucleotides line up with TRBD2. The CDR3 sequence is 16 residues long. V trimming: 5 bases; J trimming: 3 bases; junction bases outside the gene matches: 6. Germline CDR1 is SGHTA and CDR2 is FQGNSA. The CDR3 nucleotides read TGTGCCAGCAGCCTGAGACTAGCGGGGAACTACAATGAGCAGTTCTTC. This translates into CASSLRLAGNYNEQFF. The whole variable domain, filled in from reference TRBV7-2 and TRBJ2-1, reads GAGVSQSPSNKVTEKGKDVELRCDPISGHTALYWYRQSLGQGLEFLIYFQGNSAPDKSGLPSDRFSAERTGGSVSTLTIQRTQQEDSAVYLCASSLRLAGNYNEQFFGPGTRLTVL.

This sequence joins TRBV4-3 and TRBJ2-7; 12 bases map to TRBD2. This CDR3 comprises 16 residues. Trimming at V came to 2 bases and at J to 4 bases, leaving 6 bases not matched to a gene. Germline V gene lookup returns CDR1 LGHNA and CDR2 YSLEER. CDR3 DNA sequence: TGCGCCAGCAGCCAAACCCGGACTAGCGGGACTTACGAGCAGTACTTC. It yields the protein CASSQTRTSGTYEQYF.

The gene calls are TRBV28 and TRBJ1-1; maybe TRBD1 (5 bases). CDR3 length: 12 residues. The germline CDR1 and CDR2 sequences are MDHEN and SYDVKM. Trimming cost V 6 bases and J 5 bases, with 10 bases left between them. The CDR3 sequence: CASSPTVTEAFF. CDR3 in DNA: TGTGCCAGCAGCCCGACAGTGACTGAAGCTTTCTTT.

This chain uses TRBV7-9 with TRBJ2-1; 7 bases line up with TRBD2. The CDR3 is made up of 15 amino acids. The ends lost 4 bases at V and 6 bases at J; junction bases unmatched: 9. The germline V gene encodes CDR1 SEHNR and CDR2 FQNEAQ (reference sequence). CDR3 in DNA: TGTGCCAGCAGCTCCATATTCGGGACTACCAATGAGCAGTTCTTC. It is translated as CASSSIFGTTNEQFF. Based on the CDR3 plus reference TRBV7-9 and TRBJ2-1, the full variable domain is DTGVSQNPRHKITKRGQNVTFRCDPISEHNRLYWYRQTLGQGPEFLTYFQNEAQLEKSRLLSDRFSAERPKGSFSTLEIQRTEQGDSAMYLCASSSIFGTTNEQFFGPGTRLTVL.

This clone was seen a handful of times. The rearrangement links TRBV11-2 to TRBJ2-3; TRBD2 aligns across 7 bases. CDR1 is SGHAT and CDR2 is FQNNGV in the germline V gene. With 5 bases clipped from V and 6 bases from J, the junction kept 14 bases outside the gene matches. This CDR3 has 16 amino acids. CDR3 nucleotide sequence: TGTGCCAGCAGCAATCGGCTTGTGCGGGGAGGGGATACGCAGTATTTT. Residues: CASSNRLVRGGDTQYF.

The V and J genes are TRBV29-1 and TRBJ1-5, with 8 nucleotides matching TRBD1. In germline, CDR1 is SQVTM, CDR2 ANQGSEA. J was trimmed by 5 bases and V by 6 bases; bases with no gene match: 6. This CDR3 contains 13 residues. In DNA form, the CDR3 reads TGCAGCGTCGCCAGGGGGCAGGATCAGCCCCAGCATTTT. This codes for CSVARGQDQPQHF.

A few counts support this clone. This chain joins TRBV5-1 and TRBJ2-5, with 10 bases aligning to TRBD1. Germline CDR1 and CDR2: SGHRS and YFSETQ. The CDR3 runs to 17 residues. The J segment lost 1 base and the V segment lost 0 bases, leaving 6 bases of the junction unmatched. For the CDR3, the DNA is TGCGCCAGCAGCTTGGGCCGGGACAGGGGACGCCAAGAGACCCAGTACTTC. Its protein product is CASSLGRDRGRQETQYF. Supplemented by reference TRBV5-1 and TRBJ2-5, the full variable domain reads KAGVTQTPRYLIKTRGQQVTLSCSPISGHRSVSWYQQTPGQGLQFLFEYFSETQRNKGNFPGRFSGRQFSNSRSEMNVSTLELGDSALYLCASSLGRDRGRQETQYFGPGTRLLVL.

The chain links TRBV6-5 to TRBJ2-2; D uncertain. V lost 8 bases, J lost 5 bases, and 12 bases lay in between. The CDR3 extends over 13 amino acids. Germline loops: CDR1 MNHEY, CDR2 SVGAGI. The CDR3 is CASFLPMTGELFF. The DNA of the CDR3 is TGTGCCAGCTTCCTACCTATGACCGGGGAGCTGTTTTTT.

The sample holds a few counts of this clone. The chain links TRBV11-1 to TRBJ2-3; weak D call: TRBD1 (6 bases). The germline V and J ends were trimmed by 4 bases and 1 base, with 9 bases remaining between them. The length of the CDR3 is 14 residues. Germline CDR1 is SGHAT and CDR2 is FQDESV (reference sequence). The chain's CDR3 is CASSSRGGTDTQYF. CDR3 bases: TGTGCCAGCAGCTCCAGGGGTGGCACAGATACGCAGTATTTT. Drawing the rest from reference TRBV11-1 and TRBJ2-3, the complete variable domain is EAEVAQSPRYKITEKSQAVAFWCDPISGHATLYWYRQILGQGPELLVQFQDESVVDDSQLPKDRFSAERLKGVDSTLKIQPAELGDSAMYLCASSSRGGTDTQYFGPGTRLTVL.

The chain recombines TRBV6-5 with TRBJ1-2; TRBD1 matches at 7 bases. V shed 2 bases and J 4 bases; nucleotides not matched to a gene: 4. Germline CDR1 MNHEY, CDR2 SVGAGI. The CDR3 spans 14 residues. CDR3 in amino acids: CASSYRGRAYGYTF. CDR3 DNA sequence: TGTGCCAGCAGTTACAGGGGGCGTGCCTATGGCTACACCTTC.

Points on this clone: Distinct nucleotide sequences in the sample also encode this CDR3. The gene calls are TRBV9 and TRBJ2-1; the match to TRBD1 covers 7 bases. V dropped 3 bases and J dropped 4; count of bases not matched to a gene: 4. Germline V lookup: CDR1 SGDLS, CDR2 YYNGEE. The CDR3 is made up of 14 amino acids. CDR3 sequence (DNA): TGTGCCAGCAGCGCTGGGACAGCTTACAATGAGCAGTTCTTC. Translation gives CASSAGTAYNEQFF.

This clone was recorded a few times. This chain uses TRBV14 with TRBJ2-7; 8 bases are a match to TRBD1. Per the germline V gene, CDR1 is SGHDN and CDR2 is FVKESK. The CDR3 loop spans 15 amino acids. The ends lost 1 base at V and 1 base at J; junction bases unmatched: 3. CDR3 DNA: TGTGCCAGCAGCCAAGCAGGGGGCGGTTCCTACGAGCAGTACTTC. This sequence encodes CASSQAGGGSYEQYF.

This clone was detected a few times. V usage is TRBV19 and J usage is TRBJ2-1; 8 bases agree with TRBD2. Germline V gene lookup returns CDR1 LNHDA and CDR2 SQIVND (reference sequence). The CDR3 is 15 residues long. The J segment lost 6 bases and the V segment lost 6 bases, leaving 10 bases of the junction unmatched. The CDR3 reads CASRPLAGVTNEQFF. The CDR3 nucleotides are TGTGCCAGTAGACCCCTAGCGGGCGTCACCAATGAGCAGTTCTTC.

This clone was detected once. The chain uses TRBV11-2 and TRBJ1-6; maybe TRBD1 (5 bases). Germline V lookup: CDR1 SGHAT, CDR2 FQNNGV. The CDR3 length is 15 residues. Trimming shortened V by 5 bases and J by 6 bases, and 14 bases separated the two germline ends. The CDR3 here is CASSHEGRANSPLHF. In DNA, the CDR3 is TGTGCCAGCAGCCATGAAGGCAGGGCTAATTCACCCCTCCACTTT.